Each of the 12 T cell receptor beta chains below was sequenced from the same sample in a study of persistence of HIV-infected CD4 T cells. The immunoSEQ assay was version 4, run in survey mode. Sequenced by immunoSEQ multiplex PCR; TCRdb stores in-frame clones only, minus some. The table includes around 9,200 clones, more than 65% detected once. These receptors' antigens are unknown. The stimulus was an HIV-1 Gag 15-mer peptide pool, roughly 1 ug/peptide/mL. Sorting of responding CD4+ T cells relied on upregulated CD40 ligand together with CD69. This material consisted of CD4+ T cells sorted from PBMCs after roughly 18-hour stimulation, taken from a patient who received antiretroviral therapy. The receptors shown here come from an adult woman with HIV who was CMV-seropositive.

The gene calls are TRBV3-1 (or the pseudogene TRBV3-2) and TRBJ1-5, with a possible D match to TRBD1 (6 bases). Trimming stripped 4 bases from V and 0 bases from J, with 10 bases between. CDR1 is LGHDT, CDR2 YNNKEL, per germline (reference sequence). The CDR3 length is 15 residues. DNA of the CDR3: TGTGCCAGCAGCCCAGGGGCTTATAGCAATCAGCCCCAGCATTTT. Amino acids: CASSPGAYSNQPQHF.

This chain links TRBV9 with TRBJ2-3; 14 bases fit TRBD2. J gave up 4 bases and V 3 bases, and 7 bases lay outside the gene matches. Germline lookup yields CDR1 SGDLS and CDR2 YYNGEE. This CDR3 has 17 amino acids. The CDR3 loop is CASSAGTSGSRSDTQYF. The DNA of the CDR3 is TGTGCCAGCAGCGCCGGGACTAGCGGGAGTCGGTCAGATACGCAGTATTTT.

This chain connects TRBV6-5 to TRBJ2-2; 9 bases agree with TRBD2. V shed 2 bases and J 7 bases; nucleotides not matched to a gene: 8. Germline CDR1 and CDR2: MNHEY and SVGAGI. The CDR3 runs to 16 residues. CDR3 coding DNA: TGTGCCAGCAGTTACCCTCCTCAGCGGGGGGTCGGGGAGCTGTTTTTT. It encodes CASSYPPQRGVGELFF.

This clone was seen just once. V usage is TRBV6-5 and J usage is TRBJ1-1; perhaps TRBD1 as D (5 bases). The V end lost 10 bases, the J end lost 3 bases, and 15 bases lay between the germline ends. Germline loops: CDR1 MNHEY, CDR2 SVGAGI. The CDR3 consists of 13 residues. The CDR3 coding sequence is TGTGCCACTACCGGTCGGGGGTACACTGAAGCTTTCTTT. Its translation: CATTGRGYTEAFF.

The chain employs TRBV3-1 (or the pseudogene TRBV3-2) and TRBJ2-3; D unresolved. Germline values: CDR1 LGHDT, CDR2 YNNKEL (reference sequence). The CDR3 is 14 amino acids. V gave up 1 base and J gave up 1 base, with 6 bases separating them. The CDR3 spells CASSQGSGTDTQYF. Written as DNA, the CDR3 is TGTGCCAGCAGCCAAGGTTCCGGCACAGATACGCAGTATTTT.

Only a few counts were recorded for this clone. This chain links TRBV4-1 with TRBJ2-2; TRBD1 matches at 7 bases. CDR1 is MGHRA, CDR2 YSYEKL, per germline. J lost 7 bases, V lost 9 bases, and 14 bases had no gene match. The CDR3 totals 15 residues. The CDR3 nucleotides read TGCGCCAGTGGAAGGGAGTTACAGGGGAACGGGGAGCTGTTTTTT. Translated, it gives CASGRELQGNGELFF.

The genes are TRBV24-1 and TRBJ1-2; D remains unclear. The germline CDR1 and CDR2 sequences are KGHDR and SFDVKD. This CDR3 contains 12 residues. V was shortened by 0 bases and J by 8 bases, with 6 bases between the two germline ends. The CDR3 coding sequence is TGTGCCACCAGTGATTTGATAGGAGGCTACACCTTC. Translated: CATSDLIGGYTF.

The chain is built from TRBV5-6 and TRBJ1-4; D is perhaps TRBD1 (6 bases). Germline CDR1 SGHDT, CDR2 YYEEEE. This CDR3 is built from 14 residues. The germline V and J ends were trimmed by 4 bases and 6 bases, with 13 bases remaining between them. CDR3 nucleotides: TGTGCCAGCAGCCATGACAGGTTTGATGAAAAACTGTTTTTT. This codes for CASSHDRFDEKLFF. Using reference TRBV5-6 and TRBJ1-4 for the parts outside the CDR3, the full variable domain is DAGVTQSPTHLIKTRGQQVTLRCSPKSGHDTVSWYQQALGQGPQFIFQYYEEEERQRGNFPDRFSGHQFPNYSSELNVNALLLGDSALYLCASSHDRFDEKLFFGSGTQLSVL.

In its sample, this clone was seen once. CDR3 nucleotide sequence: TGTGCCAGCAGCTATCCCCGAGAGACCCAGTACTTC. Translated: CASSYPRETQYF. The gene calls are TRBV6-2 or TRBV6-3 and TRBJ2-5; D not certain. This CDR3 has 12 amino acids. Germline loops: CDR1 MNHEY, CDR2 SVGEGT. V was trimmed by 6 bases and J by 4 bases, leaving 9 bases between them.

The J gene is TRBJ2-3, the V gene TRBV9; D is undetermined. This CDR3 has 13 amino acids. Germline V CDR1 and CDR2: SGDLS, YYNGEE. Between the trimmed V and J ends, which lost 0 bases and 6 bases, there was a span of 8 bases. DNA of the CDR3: TGTGCCAGCAGCGTAGGAACGAAGGATACGCAGTATTTT. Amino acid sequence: CASSVGTKDTQYF.

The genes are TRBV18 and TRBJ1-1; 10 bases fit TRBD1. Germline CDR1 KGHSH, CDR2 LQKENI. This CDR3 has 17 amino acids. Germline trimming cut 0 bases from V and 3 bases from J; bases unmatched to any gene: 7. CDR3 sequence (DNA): TGTGCCAGCTCACCACCGAGGACAGGGGGAGGCGACACTGAAGCTTTCTTT. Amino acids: CASSPPRTGGGDTEAFF.

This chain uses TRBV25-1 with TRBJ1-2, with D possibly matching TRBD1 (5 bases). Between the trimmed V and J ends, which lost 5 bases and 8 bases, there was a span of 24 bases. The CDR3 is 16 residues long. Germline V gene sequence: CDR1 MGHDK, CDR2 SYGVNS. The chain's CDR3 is CASSKLDQTIWDGYTF. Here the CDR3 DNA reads TGTGCCAGCAGTAAGTTGGACCAGACGATCTGGGACGGCTACACCTTC.